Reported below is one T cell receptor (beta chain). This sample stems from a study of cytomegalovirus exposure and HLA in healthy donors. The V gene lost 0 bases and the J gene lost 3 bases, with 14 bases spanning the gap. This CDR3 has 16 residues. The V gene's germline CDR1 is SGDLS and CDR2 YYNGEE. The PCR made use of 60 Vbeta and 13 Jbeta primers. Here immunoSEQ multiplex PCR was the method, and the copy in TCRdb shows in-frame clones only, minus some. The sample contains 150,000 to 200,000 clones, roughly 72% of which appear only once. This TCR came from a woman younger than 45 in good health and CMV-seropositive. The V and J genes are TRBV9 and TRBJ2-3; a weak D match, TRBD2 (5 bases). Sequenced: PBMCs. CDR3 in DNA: TGTGCCAGCAGCGTAGTGGGAGATTTCGGGACAGATACGCAGTATTTT. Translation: CASSVVGDFGTDTQYF.